This T cell receptor (beta chain) was sequenced for a study of T cells in Graves' hyperthyroidism and ophthalmopathy. Whole-study results and caveats: Blood also contained most expanded thyroid clonotypes above 0.001. Ophthalmopathy stood apart from stable hyperthyroidism in a 13 V-J model.

V gave up 2 bases and J gave up 4 bases, with 6 bases separating them. Per the germline V gene, CDR1 is MNHEY and CDR2 is SVGAGI. The CDR3 covers 13 residues. RNA transcripts served as the template for amplifying TCR beta CDR3 regions. When the TCR CDR3 underwent first-round RT-PCR, the HTBI primer set was used. TCRdb analysed the multiplex PCR reads with MiXCR anew, one entry per CDR3 protein. The sample includes fewer than 850,000 distinct CDR3 sequences, 15% to 20% of them seen just once. Hyperthyroidism patients were newly diagnosed, had disease duration under 2 months, and were aged 18 to 65 years. Diagnoses rested on clinical symptoms, serum thyroxine and TRAb, thyroid ultrasound and orbital computed tomography. This clonotype was recorded at least ten times. Its antigen is undetermined.

This clonotype originated in a man aged 50-59 years with Graves' hyperthyroidism. This chain uses TRBV6-5 with TRBJ1-5; D is unresolved. Sequencing was performed on blood. The CDR3 sequence is CASSYGVNQPQHF. Written as DNA, the CDR3 is TGTGCCAGCAGTTACGGGGTAAATCAGCCCCAGCATTTT.